A single sample gave rise to the 20 T cell receptor beta chains below, sequenced in a study of blood T cell repertoires in COVID-19. TCRdb's table, derived via immunoSEQ multiplex PCR, lists solely in-frame clones and lacks some. The sample includes under 350,000 clones, 65% to 90% of them seen just once. Sequenced: PBMCs or T cells enriched from blood (not recorded which). All receptors come from a woman in her thirties or forties with acute COVID-19.

The chain uses TRBV7-9 and TRBJ1-3; D not resolved. In germline, CDR1 is SEHNR, CDR2 FQNEAQ (reference sequence). V gave up 5 bases and J gave up 3 bases, with 5 bases separating them. This CDR3 is built from 12 residues. The CDR3 protein is CASSQDGNTIYF. Written as DNA, the CDR3 is TGTGCCAGCAGCCAGGATGGAAACACCATATATTTT.

The J gene is TRBJ1-1, the V gene TRBV5-6, with D hard to call. Per germline, CDR1 SGHDT and CDR2 YYEEEE. The CDR3 runs to 13 residues. V lost 3 bases to trimming and J lost 11 bases, with 17 bases between them. The CDR3 protein is CASSSRSQYAAFF. The CDR3 DNA reads as TGTGCCAGCAGCTCGAGGTCTCAATACGCGGCTTTCTTT.

This chain's CDR3 is CSARGIGNTIYF. CDR3 DNA sequence: TGCAGCGCCAGGGGAATTGGAAACACCATATATTTT. The chain links TRBV29-1 to TRBJ1-3; perhaps TRBD1 as D (6 bases). V lost 7 bases, J lost 3 bases, and 10 bases lay in between. This CDR3 region has 12 residues. Germline CDR1 reads SQVTM; CDR2 reads ANQGSEA.

J is TRBJ1-5 and V is TRBV7-2; D gene ambiguous. Germline assignment: CDR1 SGHTA and CDR2 FQGNSA. V shed 1 base and J shed 0 bases, with 10 bases lying between them. The length of the CDR3 is 16 residues. CDR3 DNA: TGTGCCAGCAGCTTAGGGCCTACAGATAGCAATCAGCCCCAGCATTTT. Protein sequence: CASSLGPTDSNQPQHF.

This clone was found once. The chain joins TRBV5-4 to TRBJ2-7, with D perhaps matching TRBD2 (5 bases). The CDR3 is 16 amino acids. Looked up from germline, CDR1 is SGHNT and CDR2 is YYREEE (reference sequence). V lost 4 bases and J 3 bases, leaving 20 bases between the germline ends. The CDR3 region is CASSLGASSSVYEQYF. CDR3 in DNA: TGTGCCAGCAGCCTTGGTGCTAGCTCGTCGGTCTACGAGCAGTACTTC.

The V and J genes are TRBV20-1 and TRBJ2-7; 7 nucleotides line up with TRBD2. The germline V gene encodes CDR1 DFQATT and CDR2 SNEGSKA (reference sequence). The CDR3 spans 14 residues. V lost 3 bases, J lost 2 bases, and 7 bases stayed unmatched. CDR3 protein: CSASISREPYEQYF. The CDR3, as DNA: TGCAGTGCTAGTATTTCGCGGGAGCCCTACGAGCAGTACTTC.

This clone was observed a few times. J is TRBJ1-1 and V is TRBV5-6; D may be TRBD1 (5 bases). V was clipped by 7 bases and J by 1 base, with 17 bases between them. The CDR3 consists of 15 residues. The V gene's germline CDR1 is SGHDT and CDR2 YYEEEE. The CDR3 sequence: CASLRTLTANTEAFF. The CDR3 DNA reads as TGTGCCAGCCTCAGAACTTTGACAGCGAACACTGAAGCTTTCTTT. The entire variable domain, with the rest obtained from reference TRBV5-6 and TRBJ1-1, is as follows: DAGVTQSPTHLIKTRGQQVTLRCSPKSGHDTVSWYQQALGQGPQFIFQYYEEEERQRGNFPDRFSGHQFPNYSSELNVNALLLGDSALYLCASLRTLTANTEAFFGQGTRLTVV.

The V and J genes are TRBV7-9 and TRBJ2-1, with D hard to call. Trimming took 0 bases from V and 10 from J, leaving 19 bases between them. Germline V gene sequence: CDR1 SEHNR, CDR2 FQNEAQ (reference sequence). The CDR3 loop spans 16 amino acids. The CDR3 here is CASSLAAQRGVEEQFF. The DNA of the CDR3 is TGTGCCAGCAGCTTAGCGGCCCAGCGAGGAGTGGAGGAGCAGTTCTTC.

V is TRBV10-3 and J is TRBJ2-1; 10 bases are a match to TRBD2. Germline V gene lookup returns CDR1 ENHRY and CDR2 SYGVKD. The CDR3 extends over 16 amino acids. J lost 10 bases, V lost 3 bases, and 12 bases had no gene match. CDR3 residues: CAISDESRSGGREQFF. The CDR3 DNA follows: TGTGCCATCAGTGATGAGTCCCGTAGCGGGGGGCGGGAGCAGTTCTTC.

The sample holds one count of this clone. J is TRBJ1-5 and V is TRBV28; D gene unclear. Germline CDR1 and CDR2: MDHEN and SYDVKM. The CDR3 contains 12 residues. Between the trimmed V and J ends, which lost 3 bases and 5 bases, there was a span of 5 bases. CDR3 in amino acids: CASSFQYQPQHF. The CDR3 DNA sequence: TGTGCCAGCAGTTTCCAGTATCAGCCCCAGCATTTT.

In DNA, the CDR3 is TGTGCCAGCAGCCCCCAGACAGGGATGCGCTATGGCTACACCTTC. This sequence encodes CASSPQTGMRYGYTF. The chain carries TRBV14 and TRBJ1-2; TRBD1 matches at 7 bases. Germline V gives CDR1 SGHDN, CDR2 FVKESK. Trimming removed 4 bases from V and 4 bases from J; junction bases left unmatched: 9. The CDR3 extends over 15 amino acids.

This chain links TRBV4-2 with TRBJ2-1; D possibly corresponds to TRBD1 (6 bases). V gave up 2 bases and J gave up 2 bases, with 16 bases separating them. This CDR3 region has 17 residues. Per germline, CDR1 LGHNA and CDR2 YNFKEQ. DNA for the CDR3: TGTGCCAGCAGCCAAAGGTCCGGGACAAACACCTACAATGAGCAGTTCTTC. It is translated as CASSQRSGTNTYNEQFF.

This chain uses TRBV5-1 with TRBJ2-6, with unresolved D. Trimming removed 4 bases from V and 2 bases from J, with 4 bases in between. The CDR3 spans 13 residues. Germline lookup yields CDR1 SGHRS and CDR2 YFSETQ. In DNA, the CDR3 is TGCGCCAGCAGCCCAGCTGGGGCCAACGTCCTGACTTTC. It translates to CASSPAGANVLTF.

The chain employs TRBV6-5 and TRBJ2-5; TRBD1 might be the D (6 bases). CDR1 is MNHEY and CDR2 is SVGAGI in the germline V gene. Trimming took 6 bases from V and 5 from J, leaving 19 bases between them. This CDR3 is built from 15 residues. The CDR3 DNA follows: TGTGCCAGCAGGCCGGGGACACTGGCCCAGGAGACCCAGTACTTC. Its protein product is CASRPGTLAQETQYF.

The chain uses TRBV6-1 and TRBJ1-6; possible D gene TRBD1, 6 bases. Per the germline V gene, CDR1 is MNHNS and CDR2 is SASEGT. The CDR3 contains 16 residues. With 1 base removed from V and 2 bases from J, the gap between germline ends came to 9 bases. The CDR3 spells CASSEGSGAYNSPLHF. In nucleotides, the CDR3 is TGTGCCAGCAGTGAAGGGTCAGGGGCCTATAATTCACCCCTCCACTTT.

The V gene is TRBV27, the J gene TRBJ2-3, with a possible D match to TRBD2 (6 bases). V lost 5 bases and J 4 bases, leaving 16 bases between the germline ends. Per germline, CDR1 MNHEY and CDR2 SMNVEV (reference sequence). The CDR3 has 15 residues. CDR3 sequence: CASSPYGTLADTQYF. The CDR3 DNA reads as TGTGCCAGCAGTCCTTACGGGACTCTGGCAGATACGCAGTATTTT.

The chain has TRBV3-1 (or the pseudogene TRBV3-2) and TRBJ2-1; D might be TRBD1 (5 bases). The CDR3 has 13 amino acids. Germline V gene data show CDR1 as LGHDT and CDR2 as YNNKEL (reference sequence). V was cut by 8 bases and J by 9 bases, with 17 bases left in between. The CDR3 here is CASSVDGAGEQFF. CDR3 nucleotide sequence: TGTGCCAGCTCCGTCGATGGGGCAGGTGAGCAGTTCTTC.

The V call is TRBV5-5, the J call TRBJ1-4, with D perhaps TRBD1 (6 bases). The V end lost 2 bases, the J end lost 3 bases, and 11 bases lay between the germline ends. The germline CDR1 and CDR2 sequences are SGHKS and YYEKEE (reference sequence). The CDR3 totals 15 residues. The CDR3 DNA is TGTGCCAGCAGCTTCCAGGGGCACCCTAATGAAAAACTGTTTTTT. Its protein is CASSFQGHPNEKLFF.

This clone has a handful of counts. J is TRBJ2-3 and V is TRBV11-3, with 13 bases that match TRBD2. Per germline, CDR1 SGHNT and CDR2 YENEEA. V gave up 5 bases and J gave up 6 bases; unmatched junction bases: 11. CDR3 length: 17 amino acids. CDR3 residues: CASSRGTSGTPRDTQYF. The CDR3 DNA sequence: TGTGCCAGCAGCAGAGGGACTAGCGGGACCCCCAGGGATACGCAGTATTTT.

The chain joins TRBV9 to TRBJ1-2; 12 bases match TRBD1. V gave up 3 bases and J gave up 5 bases; unmatched junction bases: 5. CDR1 and CDR2 (germline): SGDLS, YYNGEE. The CDR3 length is 15 residues. The CDR3 DNA sequence: TGTGCCAGCAGCGCCGTGGGACAGGGGGCGTATGGCTACACCTTC. This codes for CASSAVGQGAYGYTF. Combining the CDR3 with reference TRBV9 and TRBJ1-2 gives the whole variable domain DSGVTQTPKHLITATGQRVTLRCSPRSGDLSVYWYQQSLDQGLQFLIQYYNGEERAKGNILERFSAQQFPDLHSELNLSSLELGDSALYFCASSAVGQGAYGYTFGSGTRLTVV.